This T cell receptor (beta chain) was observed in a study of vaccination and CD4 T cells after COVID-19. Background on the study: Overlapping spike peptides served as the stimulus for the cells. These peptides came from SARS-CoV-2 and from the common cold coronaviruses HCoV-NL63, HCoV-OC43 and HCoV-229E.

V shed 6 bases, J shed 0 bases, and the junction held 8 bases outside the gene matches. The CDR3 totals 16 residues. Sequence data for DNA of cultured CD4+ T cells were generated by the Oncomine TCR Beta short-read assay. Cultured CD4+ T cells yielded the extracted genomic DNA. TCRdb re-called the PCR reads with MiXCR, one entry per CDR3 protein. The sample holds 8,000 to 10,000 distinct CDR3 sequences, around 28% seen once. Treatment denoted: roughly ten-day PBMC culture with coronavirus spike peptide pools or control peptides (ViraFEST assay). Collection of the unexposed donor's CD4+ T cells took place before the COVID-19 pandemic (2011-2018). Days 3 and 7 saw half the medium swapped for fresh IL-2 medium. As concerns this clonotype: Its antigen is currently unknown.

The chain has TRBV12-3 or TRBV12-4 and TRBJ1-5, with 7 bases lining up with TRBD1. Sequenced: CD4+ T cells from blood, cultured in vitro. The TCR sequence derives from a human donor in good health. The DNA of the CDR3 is TGTGCCAGCAGCCTGCGGACAGGCCCTAGCAATCAGCCCCAGCATTTT. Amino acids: CASSLRTGPSNQPQHF.